The rows below give T cell receptor beta chains drawn from one sample of a study of OX40 agonist ivuxolimab in advanced cancers. Using immunoSEQ multiplex PCR, the repertoire was profiled, and TCRdb retains in-frame clones only, with some absent. The sample holds 52,000 or so clones; about 85% are singletons and the top ten take more than 2.5%. This specimen consisted of CD4+ or CD8+ T cells sorted from blood, obtained in a trial of the OX40 agonist ivuxolimab. These receptors were obtained from an adult with an advanced solid tumor such as melanoma, head and neck, liver or kidney cancer. CDR3s include the opening cysteine and the closing phenylalanine or tryptophan. The D gene is left open where the match is weak. Size is stated for part of the rows, as once, few or many counts, or as a class when the clone is expanded.

clone size: -
V gene: TRBV29-1
D gene: TRBD1
J gene: TRBJ2-5
CDR3 DNA: TGCAGCGTTTACGAGACAGGGTTCCAAGAGACCCAGTACTTC
CDR3 protein: CSVYETGFQETQYF

clone size: -
V gene: TRBV6-5
D gene: -
J gene: TRBJ2-5
CDR3 DNA: TGTGCCAGCAGTTTAGAAACTAGTCATGAGACCCAGTACTTC
CDR3 protein: CASSLETSHETQYF

clone size: -
V gene: TRBV6-5
D gene: TRBD1
J gene: TRBJ1-3
CDR3 DNA: TGTGCCAGCAGTTATAGCGGGACAGGGGTCGGAAACACCATATATTTT
CDR3 protein: CASSYSGTGVGNTIYF

clone size: -
V gene: TRBV6-1
D gene: -
J gene: TRBJ2-1
CDR3 DNA: TGTGCCACCACCGGGGGGCCCGCCGGGGATGAGCAGTTCTTC
CDR3 protein: CATTGGPAGDEQFF

clone size: once
V gene: TRBV14
D gene: -
J gene: TRBJ2-3
CDR3 DNA: TGTGCCAGCAGCCAAGTTTACGGATGGTCTGATACGCAGTATTTT
CDR3 protein: CASSQVYGWSDTQYF

clone size: once
V gene: TRBV4-2
D gene: TRBD2
J gene: TRBJ2-1
CDR3 DNA: TGTGCCAGCAGCCAATATACTAGCGGTGTTGGAGATGAGCAGTTCTTC
CDR3 protein: CASSQYTSGVGDEQFF

clone size: -
V gene: TRBV10-3
D gene: -
J gene: TRBJ2-5
CDR3 DNA: TGTGCCATCAGACCCGCGGGACCCCAAGAGACCCAGTACTTC
CDR3 protein: CAIRPAGPQETQYF

clone size: -
V gene: TRBV11-2
D gene: -
J gene: TRBJ2-5
CDR3 DNA: TGTGCCAGCAGCTTAGATACAGTCCAAGAGACCCAGTACTTC
CDR3 protein: CASSLDTVQETQYF

clone size: few
V gene: TRBV6-6
D gene: -
J gene: TRBJ1-2
CDR3 DNA: TGTGCCAGCAGTCCGGGTCTCAACTATGGCTACACCTTC
CDR3 protein: CASSPGLNYGYTF

clone size: -
V gene: TRBV9
D gene: TRBD1
J gene: TRBJ1-6
CDR3 DNA: TGTGCCAGCAGCCTAGAGACAGGGGTTTATTCACCCCTCCACTTT
CDR3 protein: CASSLETGVYSPLHF

clone size: -
V gene: TRBV5-6
D gene: -
J gene: TRBJ2-3
CDR3 DNA: TGTGCCAGCAGCTTGGGTCCTCGTGCTAGCACAGATACGCAGTATTTT
CDR3 protein: CASSLGPRASTDTQYF

clone size: -
V gene: TRBV7-5
D gene: -
J gene: TRBJ2-3
CDR3 DNA: TGTGTCAGAAGCCCCGGGAGAAAGTTCGAAAATACGCAGTATTTT
CDR3 protein: CVRSPGRKFENTQYF

clone size: -
V gene: TRBV6-5
D gene: TRBD1
J gene: TRBJ1-2
CDR3 DNA: TGTGCCAGCAATAGGGACAGGAGAAACTATGGCTACACCTTC
CDR3 protein: CASNRDRRNYGYTF

clone size: -
V gene: TRBV7-8
D gene: TRBD1
J gene: TRBJ2-7
CDR3 DNA: TGTGCCAGCAGCCACCTGCGGGACAGGTCGTACGAGCAGTACTTC
CDR3 protein: CASSHLRDRSYEQYF

clone size: -
V gene: TRBV19
D gene: -
J gene: TRBJ1-2
CDR3 DNA: TGTGCCAGTAGTATAAGGGGGATTCTGCATGGCTACACCTTC
CDR3 protein: CASSIRGILHGYTF

clone size: -
V gene: TRBV20-1
D gene: -
J gene: TRBJ2-3
CDR3 DNA: TGCAGTGCTAGGAGCACAGATACGCAGTATTTT
CDR3 protein: CSARSTDTQYF

clone size: few
V gene: TRBV7-9
D gene: -
J gene: TRBJ2-4
CDR3 DNA: TGTGCCAGCACCCAACTTACCATAGCCAAAAACATTCAGTACTTC
CDR3 protein: CASTQLTIAKNIQYF

clone size: -
V gene: TRBV19
D gene: TRBD1
J gene: TRBJ1-5
CDR3 DNA: TGTGCCAGTAGTCATGACAGGGGATATCAGCCCCAGCATTTT
CDR3 protein: CASSHDRGYQPQHF

clone size: -
V gene: TRBV19
D gene: -
J gene: TRBJ2-3
CDR3 DNA: TGTGCCAGTAGTAGCGGGCCCTCCCAGGATACGCAGTATTTT
CDR3 protein: CASSSGPSQDTQYF

clone size: once
V gene: TRBV4-2
D gene: TRBD2
J gene: TRBJ2-7
CDR3 DNA: TGTGCCAGCAGACAAGATTTGGGACTAGCGGGGATAAACTACGAGCAGTACTTC
CDR3 protein: CASRQDLGLAGINYEQYF

clone size: -
V gene: TRBV7-2
D gene: -
J gene: TRBJ2-7
CDR3 DNA: TGTGCCAGCAGCTTAGATAGTCGGGCGTCGGGCGAGCAGTACTTC
CDR3 protein: CASSLDSRASGEQYF

clone size: -
V gene: TRBV7-9
D gene: -
J gene: TRBJ2-4
CDR3 DNA: TGTGCCAGCAGCTCCTATACAGGACAGAACATTCAGTACTTC
CDR3 protein: CASSSYTGQNIQYF

clone size: -
V gene: TRBV7-6
D gene: TRBD2
J gene: TRBJ2-5
CDR3 DNA: TGTGCCAGCAGCCCACAAGCGGGATCAGAGACCCAGTACTTC
CDR3 protein: CASSPQAGSETQYF

clone size: -
V gene: TRBV5-1
D gene: -
J gene: TRBJ2-7
CDR3 DNA: TGCGCCAGCAGGAGAGACACTGCTGACTCCTACGAGCAGTACTTC
CDR3 protein: CASRRDTADSYEQYF

clone size: -
V gene: TRBV19
D gene: -
J gene: TRBJ2-1
CDR3 DNA: TGTGCCAGTAGTATCCCACAGGCTCGAAATGAGCAGTTCTTC
CDR3 protein: CASSIPQARNEQFF

clone size: -
V gene: TRBV2
D gene: -
J gene: TRBJ1-2
CDR3 DNA: TGTGCCAGCACCGAGGGGTCTTTTACTCGGGGCTACACCTTC
CDR3 protein: CASTEGSFTRGYTF

clone size: -
V gene: TRBV13
D gene: -
J gene: TRBJ1-4
CDR3 DNA: TGTGCCAGCAGTCAAACCGGGATTTGGGCTGAAAAACTGTTTTTT
CDR3 protein: CASSQTGIWAEKLFF

clone size: -
V gene: TRBV6-6
D gene: -
J gene: TRBJ1-3
CDR3 DNA: TGTGCCAGCAGTTACCCTCAGGGGAGCTCTGGAAACACCATATATTTT
CDR3 protein: CASSYPQGSSGNTIYF

clone size: -
V gene: TRBV6-6
D gene: TRBD2
J gene: TRBJ2-2
CDR3 DNA: TGTGCCAGCCATTCCGCCGGACTAGTGCGGGCCGGGGAGCTGTTTTTT
CDR3 protein: CASHSAGLVRAGELFF

clone size: -
V gene: TRBV20-1
D gene: -
J gene: TRBJ2-1
CDR3 DNA: TGCAGTGCTAGTCCGAATAGCAGGCAGTTCTTC
CDR3 protein: CSASPNSRQFF

clone size: once
V gene: TRBV4-3
D gene: -
J gene: TRBJ1-4
CDR3 DNA: TGCGCCAGCAGCCAAGAATTATCGGGGACACAAAGCCCCGCTAATGAAAAACTGTTTTTT
CDR3 protein: CASSQELSGTQSPANEKLFF

clone size: -
V gene: TRBV5-1
D gene: TRBD2
J gene: TRBJ2-3
CDR3 DNA: TGCGCCAGCAGCTTGCCCCCTCTTAGCGGGAGAACAGATACGCAGTATTTT
CDR3 protein: CASSLPPLSGRTDTQYF

clone size: few
V gene: TRBV7-9
D gene: -
J gene: TRBJ1-3
CDR3 DNA: TGTGCCAGCAGCAGGAAGGACCTAGGGTTTGGAAACACCATATATTTT
CDR3 protein: CASSRKDLGFGNTIYF

clone size: -
V gene: TRBV10-3
D gene: -
J gene: TRBJ1-1
CDR3 DNA: TGTGCCATCAGTTACCGAGGGGACACTGAAGCTTTCTTT
CDR3 protein: CAISYRGDTEAFF

clone size: -
V gene: TRBV29-1
D gene: -
J gene: TRBJ1-2
CDR3 DNA: TGCAGCGCCCAGGCCGGCGGCTACACCTTC
CDR3 protein: CSAQAGGYTF

clone size: -
V gene: TRBV9
D gene: -
J gene: TRBJ2-5
CDR3 DNA: TGTGCCAGCAGCGTAGGGATTGAAGGGGTCGGGCGGGAGACCCAGTACTTC
CDR3 protein: CASSVGIEGVGRETQYF

clone size: once
V gene: TRBV30
D gene: -
J gene: TRBJ1-4
CDR3 DNA: TGTGCCTGGAACCGGGCCGGGCTGGTGTTTTTT
CDR3 protein: CAWNRAGLVFF

clone size: -
V gene: TRBV11-3
D gene: TRBD2
J gene: TRBJ2-7
CDR3 DNA: TGTGCCAGCAGCTCTCCCAGGGGACTAGCGGGAGTTGGCGAGCAGTACTTC
CDR3 protein: CASSSPRGLAGVGEQYF

clone size: few
V gene: TRBV5-1
D gene: -
J gene: TRBJ1-2
CDR3 DNA: TGCGCCAGCAGCTTTGACACCGCTAACTATGGCTACACCTTC
CDR3 protein: CASSFDTANYGYTF